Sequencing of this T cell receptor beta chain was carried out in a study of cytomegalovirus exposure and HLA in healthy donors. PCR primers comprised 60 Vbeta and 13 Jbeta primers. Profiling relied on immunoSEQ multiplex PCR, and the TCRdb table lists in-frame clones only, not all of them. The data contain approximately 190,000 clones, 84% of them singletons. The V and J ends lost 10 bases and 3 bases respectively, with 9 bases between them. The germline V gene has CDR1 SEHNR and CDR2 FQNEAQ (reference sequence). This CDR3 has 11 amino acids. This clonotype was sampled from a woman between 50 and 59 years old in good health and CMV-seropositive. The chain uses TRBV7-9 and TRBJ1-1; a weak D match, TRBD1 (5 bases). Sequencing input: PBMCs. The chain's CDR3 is CAIDRDTEAFF. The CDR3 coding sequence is TGTGCCATAGACAGAGACACTGAAGCTTTCTTT. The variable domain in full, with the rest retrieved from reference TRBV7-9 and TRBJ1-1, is DTGVSQNPRHKITKRGQNVTFRCDPISEHNRLYWYRQTLGQGPEFLTYFQNEAQLEKSRLLSDRFSAERPKGSFSTLEIQRTEQGDSAMYLCAIDRDTEAFFGQGTRLTVV.